These 3 T cell receptor beta chains share one sample of origin, sequenced in a study of blood T cell repertoires in COVID-19. Some clones are missing from TCRdb's copy, which holds only in-frame ones; the method was immunoSEQ multiplex PCR. The table includes tens of thousands of clones, 79% detected once. The specimen was peripheral blood. The receptors were sampled from a woman aged 80 or over with active or convalescent COVID-19.

V gene TRBV27 combines with J gene TRBJ2-2, with a possible D match to TRBD2 (6 bases). Germline V gives CDR1 MNHEY, CDR2 SMNVEV (reference sequence). There are 14 residues in the CDR3. V was trimmed by 3 bases and J by 3 bases, leaving 8 bases between them. The CDR3 DNA reads TGTGCCAGCAGTTTCAGCGGGTACACCGGGGAGCTGTTTTTT. Residues: CASSFSGYTGELFF.

The sample holds one count of this clone. The V call is TRBV19, the J call TRBJ2-5; 7 positions match TRBD2. The CDR3 length is 17 residues. Germline V gene data show CDR1 as LNHDA and CDR2 as SQIVND (reference sequence). V trimming: 0 bases; J trimming: 1 base; junction bases outside the gene matches: 8. In nucleotides, the CDR3 is TGTGCCAGTAGTATAGAGGGGGGGTTCTCTTTCCAAGAGACCCAGTACTTC. Protein sequence: CASSIEGGFSFQETQYF.

The chain combines TRBV6-5 with TRBJ2-7, with 7 bases matching TRBD2. Germline CDR1 and CDR2: MNHEY and SVGAGI. CDR3 length: 13 residues. J gave up 3 bases and V 6 bases, and 5 bases lay outside the gene matches. The CDR3 coding sequence is TGTGCCAGCAGGGGGGGAGGGGTCTACGAGCAGTACTTC. It is translated as CASRGGGVYEQYF.